The clone carrying this T cell receptor (beta chain) was found many times. Its antigen is undetermined. Unmatched junction bases numbered 6, after V lost 6 bases and J lost 4 bases. The CDR3 is 14 amino acids. Germline values: CDR1 MNHEY, CDR2 SVGAGI. This record belongs to a study of neurological immune-mediated disorders. Study-level results: Healthy controls had more TCR clonal expansion than multiple sclerosis, which showed the least, whereas HTLV-1-associated myelopathy showed the most.

TCRdb called the 5' RACE reads again in MiXCR, with one record for every CDR3 protein. The sample carries about 65,000 distinct CDR3 sequences, roughly 4% recorded once. This rearrangement joins TRBV6-5 to TRBJ1-5; 7 bases are shared with TRBD1. The receptor comes from a middle-aged man with multiple sclerosis. The sequenced material came from PBMCs. Here the CDR3 reads CASSRQGGNQPQHF. The CDR3 DNA is TGTGCCAGCAGCCGACAGGGTGGAAATCAGCCCCAGCATTTT.